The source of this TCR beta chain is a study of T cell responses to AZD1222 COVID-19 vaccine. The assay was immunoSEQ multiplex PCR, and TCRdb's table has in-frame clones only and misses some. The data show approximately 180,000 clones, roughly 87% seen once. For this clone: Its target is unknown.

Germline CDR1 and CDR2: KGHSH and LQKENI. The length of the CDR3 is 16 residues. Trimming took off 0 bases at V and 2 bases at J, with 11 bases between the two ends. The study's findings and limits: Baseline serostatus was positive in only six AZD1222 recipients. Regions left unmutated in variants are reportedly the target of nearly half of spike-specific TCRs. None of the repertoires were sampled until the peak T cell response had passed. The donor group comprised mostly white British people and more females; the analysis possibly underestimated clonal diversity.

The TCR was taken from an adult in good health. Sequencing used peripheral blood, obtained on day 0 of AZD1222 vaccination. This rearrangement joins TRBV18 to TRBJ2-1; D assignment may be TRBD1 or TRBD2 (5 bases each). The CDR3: CASSPPGTLTYNEQFF. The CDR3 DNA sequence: TGTGCCAGCTCACCACCCGGGACGTTGACCTACAATGAGCAGTTCTTC.